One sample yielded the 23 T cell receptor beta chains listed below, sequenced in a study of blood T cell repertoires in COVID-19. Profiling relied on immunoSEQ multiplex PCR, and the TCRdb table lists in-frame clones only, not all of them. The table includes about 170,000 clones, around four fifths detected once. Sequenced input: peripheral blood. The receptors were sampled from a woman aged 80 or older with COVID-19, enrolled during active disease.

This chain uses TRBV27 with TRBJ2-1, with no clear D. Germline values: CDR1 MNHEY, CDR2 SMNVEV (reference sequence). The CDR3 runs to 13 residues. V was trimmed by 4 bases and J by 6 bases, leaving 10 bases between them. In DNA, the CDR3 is TGTGCCAGCAGTTCCTCCGGTAGCAATGAGCAGTTCTTC. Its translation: CASSSSGSNEQFF.

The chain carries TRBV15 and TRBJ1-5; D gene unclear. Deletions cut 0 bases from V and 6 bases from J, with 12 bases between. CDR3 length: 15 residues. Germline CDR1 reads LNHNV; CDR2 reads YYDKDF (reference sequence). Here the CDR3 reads CATSRDWLEGQPQHF. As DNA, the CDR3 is TGTGCCACCAGCAGAGATTGGCTAGAGGGTCAGCCCCAGCATTTT.

The CDR3, as DNA: TGTGCCAGCAGTTACTCGCGGGGGGTGAACACTGAAGCTTTCTTT. Its translation: CASSYSRGVNTEAFF. V gene TRBV6-5 combines with J gene TRBJ1-1, with D tentatively TRBD1 (5 bases). Trimming cost V 0 bases and J 0 bases, with 8 bases left between them. CDR1 is MNHEY, CDR2 SVGAGI, per germline. The CDR3 is made up of 15 amino acids.

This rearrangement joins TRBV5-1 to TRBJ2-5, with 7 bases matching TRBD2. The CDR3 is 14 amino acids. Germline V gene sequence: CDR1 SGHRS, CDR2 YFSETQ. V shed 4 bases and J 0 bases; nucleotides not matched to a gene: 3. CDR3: CASSTGGNQETQYF. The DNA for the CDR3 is TGCGCCAGCAGCACCGGGGGGAACCAAGAGACCCAGTACTTC.

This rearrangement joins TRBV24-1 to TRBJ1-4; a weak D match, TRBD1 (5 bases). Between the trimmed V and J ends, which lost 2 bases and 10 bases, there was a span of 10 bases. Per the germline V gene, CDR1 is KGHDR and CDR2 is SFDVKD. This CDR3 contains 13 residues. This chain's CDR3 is CATSDSRVGKLFF. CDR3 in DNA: TGTGCCACCAGTGATTCCAGGGTGGGAAAACTGTTTTTT.

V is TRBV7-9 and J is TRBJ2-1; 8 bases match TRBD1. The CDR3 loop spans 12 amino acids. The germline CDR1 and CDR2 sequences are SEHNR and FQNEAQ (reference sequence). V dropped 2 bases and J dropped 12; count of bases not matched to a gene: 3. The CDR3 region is CASSLLGQGQFF. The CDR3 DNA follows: TGTGCCAGCAGCTTACTCGGACAGGGGCAGTTCTTC. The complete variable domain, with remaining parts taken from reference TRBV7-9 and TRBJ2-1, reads DTGVSQNPRHKITKRGQNVTFRCDPISEHNRLYWYRQTLGQGPEFLTYFQNEAQLEKSRLLSDRFSAERPKGSFSTLEIQRTEQGDSAMYLCASSLLGQGQFFGPGTRLTVL.

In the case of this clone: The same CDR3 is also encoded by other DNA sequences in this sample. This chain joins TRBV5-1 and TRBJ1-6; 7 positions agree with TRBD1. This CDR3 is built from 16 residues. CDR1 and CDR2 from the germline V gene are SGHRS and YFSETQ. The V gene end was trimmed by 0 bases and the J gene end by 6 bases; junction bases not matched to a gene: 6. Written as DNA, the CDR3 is TGCGCCAGCAGCTTGGCCGGGACAGACTCTAATTCACCCCTCCACTTT. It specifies CASSLAGTDSNSPLHF. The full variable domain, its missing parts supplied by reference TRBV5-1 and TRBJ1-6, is KAGVTQTPRYLIKTRGQQVTLSCSPISGHRSVSWYQQTPGQGLQFLFEYFSETQRNKGNFPGRFSGRQFSNSRSEMNVSTLELGDSALYLCASSLAGTDSNSPLHFGNGTRLTVT.

The CDR3 DNA reads as TGTGCGACTGCGACGGGACTAGCAAAGACCCAGTACTTC. Its translation is CATATGLAKTQYF. The rearrangement links TRBV7-7 to TRBJ2-5, with 9 bases that match TRBD2. From germline, CDR1 is SSHAT and CDR2 FNYEAQ (reference sequence). This CDR3 comprises 13 residues.

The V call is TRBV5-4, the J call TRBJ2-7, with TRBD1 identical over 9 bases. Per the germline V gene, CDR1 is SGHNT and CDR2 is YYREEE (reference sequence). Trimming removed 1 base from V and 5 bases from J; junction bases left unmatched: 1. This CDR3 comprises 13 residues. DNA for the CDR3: TGTGCCAGCAGCTTGTGGACAGGGGACGAGCAGTACTTC. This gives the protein CASSLWTGDEQYF.

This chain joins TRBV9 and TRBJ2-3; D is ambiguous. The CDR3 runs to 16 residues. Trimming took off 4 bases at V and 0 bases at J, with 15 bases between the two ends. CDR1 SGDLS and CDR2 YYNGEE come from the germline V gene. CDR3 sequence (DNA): TGTGCCAGCAGCACAGAAGTGGAAACTAGCACAGATACGCAGTATTTT. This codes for CASSTEVETSTDTQYF.

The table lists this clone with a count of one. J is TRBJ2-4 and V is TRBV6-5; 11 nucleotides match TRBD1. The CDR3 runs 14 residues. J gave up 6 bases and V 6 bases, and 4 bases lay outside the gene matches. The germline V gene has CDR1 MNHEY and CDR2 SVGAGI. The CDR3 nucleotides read TGTGCCAGCAGAGAGGGACAGGGGGTAAACATTCAGTACTTC. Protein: CASREGQGVNIQYF.

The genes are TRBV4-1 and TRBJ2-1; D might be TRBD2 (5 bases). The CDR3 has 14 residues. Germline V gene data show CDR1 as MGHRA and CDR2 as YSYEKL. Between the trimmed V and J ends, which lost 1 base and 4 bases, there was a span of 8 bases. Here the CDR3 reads CASSQGGPYNEQFF. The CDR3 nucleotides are TGCGCCAGCAGCCAAGGCGGGCCTTACAATGAGCAGTTCTTC.

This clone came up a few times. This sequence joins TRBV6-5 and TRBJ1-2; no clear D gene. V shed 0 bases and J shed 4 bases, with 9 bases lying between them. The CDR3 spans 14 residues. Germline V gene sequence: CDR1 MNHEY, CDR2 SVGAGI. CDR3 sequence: CASSYSRRRYGYTF. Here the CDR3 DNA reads TGTGCCAGCAGTTACTCGCGGCGGCGCTATGGCTACACCTTC.

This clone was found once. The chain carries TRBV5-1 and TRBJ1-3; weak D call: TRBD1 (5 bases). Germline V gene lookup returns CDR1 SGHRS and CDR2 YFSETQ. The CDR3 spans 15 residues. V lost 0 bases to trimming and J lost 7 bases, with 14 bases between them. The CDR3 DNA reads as TGCGCCAGCAGCTTGGCGGGGGGACCATCGAACACCATATATTTT. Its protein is CASSLAGGPSNTIYF.

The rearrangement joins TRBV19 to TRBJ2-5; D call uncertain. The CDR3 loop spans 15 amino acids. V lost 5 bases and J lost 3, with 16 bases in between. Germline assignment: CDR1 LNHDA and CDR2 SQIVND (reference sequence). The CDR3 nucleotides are TGTGCCAGTAGTCCCCGAAAAAACCAGGAAGAGACCCAGTACTTC. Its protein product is CASSPRKNQEETQYF.

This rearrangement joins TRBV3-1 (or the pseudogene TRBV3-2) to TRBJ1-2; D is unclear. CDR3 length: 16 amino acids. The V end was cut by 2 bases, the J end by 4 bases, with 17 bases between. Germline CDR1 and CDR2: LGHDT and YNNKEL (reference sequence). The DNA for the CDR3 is TGTGCCAGCAGCCAACCGCTTTTAGATAACAGCTATGGCTACACCTTC. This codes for CASSQPLLDNSYGYTF.

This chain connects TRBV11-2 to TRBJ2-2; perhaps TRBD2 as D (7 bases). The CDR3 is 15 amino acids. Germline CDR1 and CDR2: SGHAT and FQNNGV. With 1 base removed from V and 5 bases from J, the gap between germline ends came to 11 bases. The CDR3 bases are TGTGCCAGCAGCTTAGGTGGGAGGGGGACCGGGGAGCTGTTTTTT. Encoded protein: CASSLGGRGTGELFF.

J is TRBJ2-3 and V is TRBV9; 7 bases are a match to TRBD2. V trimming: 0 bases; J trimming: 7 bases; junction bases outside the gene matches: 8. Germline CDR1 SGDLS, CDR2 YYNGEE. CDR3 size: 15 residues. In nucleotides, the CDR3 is TGTGCCAGCAGCGTAGCTGGGACTACCGAATATACGCAGTATTTT. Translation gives CASSVAGTTEYTQYF.

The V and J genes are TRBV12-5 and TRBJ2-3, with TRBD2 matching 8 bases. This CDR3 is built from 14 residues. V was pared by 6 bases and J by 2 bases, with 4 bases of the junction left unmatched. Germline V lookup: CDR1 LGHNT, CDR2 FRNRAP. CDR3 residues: CASGKTSDTDTQYF. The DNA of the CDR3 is TGTGCTAGTGGCAAGACTAGCGACACAGATACGCAGTATTTT.

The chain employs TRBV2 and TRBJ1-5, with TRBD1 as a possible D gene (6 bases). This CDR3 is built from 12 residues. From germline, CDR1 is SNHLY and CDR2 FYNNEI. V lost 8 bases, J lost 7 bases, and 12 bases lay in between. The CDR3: CASSQGNQPQHF. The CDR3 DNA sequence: TGTGCCAGCTCCCAGGGGAACCAGCCCCAGCATTTT.

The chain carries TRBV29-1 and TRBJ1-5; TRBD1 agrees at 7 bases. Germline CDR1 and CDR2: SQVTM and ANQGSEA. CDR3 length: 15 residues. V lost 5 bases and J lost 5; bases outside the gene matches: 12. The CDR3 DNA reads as TGCAGCGTTCCTCCAGGGGGTGGGTCGTATCAGCCCCAGCATTTT. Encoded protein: CSVPPGGGSYQPQHF.

The CDR3 region has the DNA TGTGCCAGCTCACCCTCCTCCCCAGGGTATGGCGTGAACACTGAAGCTTTCTTT. Protein: CASSPSSPGYGVNTEAFF. The chain couples TRBV18 to TRBJ1-1, with D perhaps TRBD1 (5 bases). The CDR3 loop spans 18 amino acids. V was clipped by 3 bases and J by 0 bases, with 20 bases between them. Germline V gene lookup returns CDR1 KGHSH and CDR2 LQKENI. The whole variable domain, remainder taken from reference TRBV18 and TRBJ1-1, is NAGVMQNPRHLVRRRGQEARLRCSPMKGHSHVYWYRQLPEEGLKFMVYLQKENIIDESGMPKERFSAEFPKEGPSILRIQQVVRGDSAAYFCASSPSSPGYGVNTEAFFGQGTRLTVV.

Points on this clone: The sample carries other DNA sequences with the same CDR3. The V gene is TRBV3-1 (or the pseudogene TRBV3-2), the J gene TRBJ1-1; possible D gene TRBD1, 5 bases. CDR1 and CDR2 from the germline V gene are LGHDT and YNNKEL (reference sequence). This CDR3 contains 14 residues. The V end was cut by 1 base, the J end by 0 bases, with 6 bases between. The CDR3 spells CASSQGQMNTEAFF. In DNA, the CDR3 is TGTGCCAGCAGCCAAGGACAGATGAACACTGAAGCTTTCTTT.